The clone carrying this T cell receptor (beta chain) showed up many times. Building the TCR beta libraries relied on iRepertoire HTBI primers, and CDR3 regions underwent Arm-PCR. TCRdb independently ran MiXCR on the multiplex PCR reads; one entry per CDR3 protein. The sample includes about 470,000 distinct CDR3 sequences, roughly 21% of them seen just once. Time point noted: persistent/refractory GD, antithyroid drugs over 5 years with positive TRAb. There was RNA extracted from PBMCs, and the TCR library was made from it. With 0 bases removed from V and 3 bases from J, the gap between germline ends came to 12 bases. The CDR3 spans 15 residues. Germline V lookup: CDR1 ENHRY, CDR2 SYGVKD. The entry originates in a study of regulatory T cells in long-lasting Graves disease.

V and J are TRBV10-3 and TRBJ2-7; a weak D match, TRBD1 (5 bases). The sequenced sample was peripheral blood mononuclear cells (PBMCs), obtained when the disease was refractory, from a patient treated with antithyroid drugs. The clonotype originates from a female donor with Graves disease. CDR3 sequence reads: CAISESVVGDYEQYF. Here the CDR3 DNA reads TGTGCCATCAGTGAGTCCGTGGTAGGGGACTACGAGCAGTACTTC.